The 8 T cell receptor beta chains presented below share a single source sample, sequenced in a study of T cell clones after liver transplantation. Profiled with immunoSEQ multiplex PCR; TCRdb holds only in-frame clones, not every one. This table holds about 100,000 clones, about 81% found once. The material sequenced was CD4+ T cells from blood, taken before liver transplant. The receptors here all came from a human donor who received a liver transplant.

The chain carries TRBV29-1 and TRBJ1-6; 7 bases line up with TRBD1. Germline CDR1 reads SQVTM; CDR2 reads ANQGSEA. The CDR3 sequence is 14 residues long. J gave up 8 bases and V 6 bases, and 10 bases lay outside the gene matches. This chain's CDR3 is CSVRLGTADSPLHF. The CDR3 DNA follows: TGCAGCGTGAGGCTTGGGACAGCAGATTCACCCCTCCACTTT.

The CDR3 reads CASSLVGTEAFF. DNA of the CDR3: TGTGCCAGCAGTTTGGTTGGCACTGAAGCTTTCTTT. This rearrangement joins TRBV6-6 to TRBJ1-1, with no clear D. The CDR3 loop spans 12 amino acids. Trimming shortened V by 4 bases and J by 4 bases, and 7 bases separated the two germline ends. Germline lookup yields CDR1 MNHNY and CDR2 SVGAGI (reference sequence).

J is TRBJ2-5 and V is TRBV9, with 8 positions matching TRBD1. V trimming: 4 bases; J trimming: 5 bases; junction bases outside the gene matches: 7. The germline V gene has CDR1 SGDLS and CDR2 YYNGEE. The CDR3 is made up of 14 amino acids. This chain's CDR3 is CASSPRDRTETQYF. CDR3 DNA sequence: TGTGCCAGCAGCCCACGGGACAGGACGGAGACCCAGTACTTC.

This clone showed up just once. The gene calls are TRBV12-5 and TRBJ2-3; 10 positions agree with TRBD1. J gave up 2 bases and V 1 base, and 6 bases lay outside the gene matches. CDR1 is LGHNT, CDR2 FRNRAP, per germline. CDR3 length: 17 amino acids. CDR3 nucleotide sequence: TGTGCTAGTGGTTTGGGGACAGGGGGGCCACTCACAGATACGCAGTATTTT. Its protein product is CASGLGTGGPLTDTQYF. The complete variable domain, with remaining parts taken from reference TRBV12-5 and TRBJ2-3, reads DARVTQTPRHKVTEMGQEVTMRCQPILGHNTVFWYRQTMMQGLELLAYFRNRAPLDDSGMPKDRFSAEMPDATLATLKIQPSEPRDSAVYFCASGLGTGGPLTDTQYFGPGTRLTVL.

V gene TRBV5-4 combines with J gene TRBJ2-5; TRBD2 matches at 7 bases. The V and J ends lost 2 bases and 2 bases, in that order; junction bases with no gene match: 3. Looked up from germline, CDR1 is SGHNT and CDR2 is YYREEE (reference sequence). The CDR3 spans 14 residues. The CDR3: CASSFGTKQETQYF. The CDR3 nucleotides are TGTGCCAGCAGCTTCGGGACTAAACAAGAGACCCAGTACTTC.

V gene TRBV18 combines with J gene TRBJ2-1, with D perhaps given as TRBD1 or TRBD2 (5 bases each). Germline CDR1 reads KGHSH; CDR2 reads LQKENI. The CDR3 runs 13 residues. With 3 bases removed from V and 13 bases from J, the gap between germline ends came to 16 bases. The chain's CDR3 is CASSPGVLEVQFF. The CDR3 bases are TGTGCCAGCTCACCGGGGGTCCTCGAAGTTCAGTTCTTC.

There are a few counts of this clone. This chain links TRBV6-5 with TRBJ1-5; D call uncertain. Germline values: CDR1 MNHEY, CDR2 SVGAGI. CDR3 length: 13 amino acids. Trimming pared 7 bases from V and 2 bases from J, leaving 9 bases between. The CDR3 spells CASTAGRNQPQHF. The CDR3 coding sequence is TGTGCCAGCACTGCGGGCCGCAATCAGCCCCAGCATTTT.

The chain links TRBV29-1 to TRBJ1-1; D possibly corresponds to TRBD1 (5 bases). Germline CDR1 and CDR2: SQVTM and ANQGSEA. The V end was cut by 7 bases, the J end by 4 bases, with 16 bases between. The CDR3 has 13 residues. CDR3 amino acids: CSAVGFRGTEAFF. CDR3 DNA: TGCAGCGCCGTGGGATTTAGGGGCACTGAAGCTTTCTTT.